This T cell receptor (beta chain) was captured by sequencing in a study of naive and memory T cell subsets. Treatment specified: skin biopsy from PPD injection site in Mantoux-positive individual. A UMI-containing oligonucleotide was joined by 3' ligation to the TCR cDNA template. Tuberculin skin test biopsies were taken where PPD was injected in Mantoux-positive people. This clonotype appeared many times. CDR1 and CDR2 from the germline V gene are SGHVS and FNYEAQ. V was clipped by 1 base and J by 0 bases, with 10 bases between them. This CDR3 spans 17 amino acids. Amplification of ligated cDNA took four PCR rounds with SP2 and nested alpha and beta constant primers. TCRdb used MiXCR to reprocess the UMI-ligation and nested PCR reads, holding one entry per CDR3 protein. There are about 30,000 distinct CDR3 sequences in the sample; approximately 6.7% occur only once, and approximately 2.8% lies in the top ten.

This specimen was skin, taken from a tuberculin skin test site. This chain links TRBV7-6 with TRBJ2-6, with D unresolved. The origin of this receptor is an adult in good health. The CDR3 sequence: CASSLDRRSSGANVLTF. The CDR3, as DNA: TGTGCCAGCAGCTTAGACAGACGAAGCTCTGGGGCCAACGTCCTGACTTTC. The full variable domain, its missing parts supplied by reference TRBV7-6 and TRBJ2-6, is GAGVSQSPRYKVTKRGQDVALRCDPISGHVSLYWYRQALGQGPEFLTYFNYEAQQDKSGLPNDRFSAERPEGSISTLTIQRTEQRDSAMYRCASSLDRRSSGANVLTFGAGSRLTVL.